This T cell receptor beta chain appears in the sequencing data of a study of blood T cell repertoires in COVID-19 (dated by TCRdb to about 2020). The study in broad terms: Samples covering the acute and convalescent phases of COVID-19 were provided by collaborators in the United States, Italy and Spain. The prospective study material was composed of cDNA or gDNA derived from T cells, B-cell-depleted T cells, or PBMCs. Subjects who had been exposed to COVID-19, were actively infected with it, or had recovered from it provided the deeply sampled blood TCRbeta repertoires that made up the dataset. The repertoires were released in a freely available public database intended as a resource for research on the immune response to SARS-CoV-2. The samples were drawn from two sources: the first 160 participants of the ongoing ImmuneRACE study, and 950 to 1,500 subjects contributed by 6 global collaborators. Nearly every sample came with metadata listing a de-identified subject ID, COVID-19 status, age in years and sex. Where HLA class I and class II types were available, the types were taken from metadata supplied by the sample provider, not from assay-based typing.

The immunoSEQ Assay, a bias-controlled multiplex PCR, was used to amplify TCRbeta CDR3 regions from genomic DNA. The authors processed their data as follows. The number of nucleated cells in each sample was estimated by amplification of reference gene primers within the assay. Sequence reads were collapsed and filtered to measure the absolute abundance of every unique TCRbeta CDR3 rearrangement. For each sample, productive Simpson clonality was calculated as the square root of Simpson's diversity index over productive rearrangements. Held by TCRdb, this immuneACCESS table contains in-frame sequences only and omits some clones. Under half of the omission traces to an unresolved V gene where checked; the cause of the rest is unknown. The V and J calls and clone size come from that table; D and trimming were worked out from the DNA. In all, the sample holds some 200,000 clones, and approximately 88% of those were seen once. Of the sample, about 8.8% is held by the ten largest clones.

Regarding this clone: Its antigen is not yet known. Within one base of it there is no much larger clone, and no base qualities were kept.

Participants in the prospective study were aged roughly 18 to 100 years, lived in under 30 United States geographic areas, and enrolled through a virtual design. In the prospective study, cohorts were assigned on the basis of participant-reported clinical history obtained from a screening survey and a study questionnaire. Recovered participants in ImmuneRACE Cohort 3 were defined by two consecutive negative NP/OP PCR tests, clearance by a healthcare professional, or resolution of symptoms. In the prospective study, whole blood, serum and a nasopharyngeal or oropharyngeal swab were collected from each participant by mobile phlebotomists. Over a roughly two-month period, participants in the prospective study had the option of providing additional blood draws and questionnaires. Before DNA extraction, prospective study blood samples were shipped either frozen or at room temperature. Overall results and qualifications from the work: The quantity of clinical and demographic metadata differed by source and by participant and was supplied without curation.

The sequenced material came from PBMCs or T cells enriched from blood (not recorded which). The clonotype comes from a woman aged 18-35 years who had recovered from COVID-19.

The base sequence is TGTGCCAGCAGCTCTACAGGGGGCTCGGGTGAAGCTTTCTTT. It codes for CASSSTGGSGEAFF. The chain employs TRBV7-6 and TRBJ1-1; 9 central bases correspond to TRBD1. CDR1 and CDR2 were assigned from the germline V gene as SGHVS and FNYEAQ. The germline V end is reduced by 4 bases and the J end by 7 bases; junction bases left unmatched: 7. Measured from the cysteine to the phenylalanine, the CDR3 is 14 residues long. CDR3 DNA is the only sequence kept; it has 42 bases, read in frame from the first base. With the rest looked up from the reference TRBV7-6 and TRBJ1-1 genes rather than sequenced, the full variable domain is GAGVSQSPRYKVTKRGQDVALRCDPISGHVSLYWYRQALGQGPEFLTYFNYEAQQDKSGLPNDRFSAERPEGSISTLTIQRTEQRDSAMYRCASSSTGGSGEAFFGQGTRLTVV.